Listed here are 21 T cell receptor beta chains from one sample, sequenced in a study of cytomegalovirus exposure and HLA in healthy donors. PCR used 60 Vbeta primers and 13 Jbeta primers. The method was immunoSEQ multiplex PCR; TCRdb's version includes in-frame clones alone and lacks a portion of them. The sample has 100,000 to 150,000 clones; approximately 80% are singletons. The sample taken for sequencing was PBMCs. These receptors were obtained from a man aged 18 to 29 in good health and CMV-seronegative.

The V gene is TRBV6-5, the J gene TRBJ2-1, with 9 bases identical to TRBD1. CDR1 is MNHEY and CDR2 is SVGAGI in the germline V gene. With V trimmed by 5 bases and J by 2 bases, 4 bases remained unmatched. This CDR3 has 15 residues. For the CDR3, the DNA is TGTGCCAGCAGTGCGGACAGGGGCCCCTACAATGAGCAGTTCTTC. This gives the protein CASSADRGPYNEQFF.

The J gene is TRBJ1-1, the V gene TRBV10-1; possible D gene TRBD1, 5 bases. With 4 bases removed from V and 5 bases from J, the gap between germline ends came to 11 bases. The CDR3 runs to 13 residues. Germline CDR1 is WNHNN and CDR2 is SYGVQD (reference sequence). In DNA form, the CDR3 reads TGCGCCAGCAGTGTTTCGGGGGGAACTGAAGCTTTCTTT. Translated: CASSVSGGTEAFF.

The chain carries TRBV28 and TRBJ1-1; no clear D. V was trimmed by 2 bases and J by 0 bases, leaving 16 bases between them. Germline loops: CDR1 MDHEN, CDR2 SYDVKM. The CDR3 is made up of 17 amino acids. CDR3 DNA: TGTGCCAGCAGTTTAAAAACCGCGCGGTCCATGAACACTGAAGCTTTCTTT. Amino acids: CASSLKTARSMNTEAFF.

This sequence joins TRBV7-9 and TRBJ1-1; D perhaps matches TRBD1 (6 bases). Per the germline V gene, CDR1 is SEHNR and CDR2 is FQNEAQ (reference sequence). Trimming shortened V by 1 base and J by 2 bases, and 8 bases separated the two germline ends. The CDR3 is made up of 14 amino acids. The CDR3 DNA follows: TGTGCCAGCAGCTTAGGGGGGCGCAACACTGAAGCTTTCTTT. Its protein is CASSLGGRNTEAFF.

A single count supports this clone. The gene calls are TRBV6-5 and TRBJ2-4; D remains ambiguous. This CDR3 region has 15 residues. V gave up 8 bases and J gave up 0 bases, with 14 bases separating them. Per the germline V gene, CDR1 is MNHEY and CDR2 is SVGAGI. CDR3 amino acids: CASSSPTLAKNIQYF. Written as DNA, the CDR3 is TGTGCCAGCTCCAGCCCGACTCTAGCCAAAAACATTCAGTACTTC.

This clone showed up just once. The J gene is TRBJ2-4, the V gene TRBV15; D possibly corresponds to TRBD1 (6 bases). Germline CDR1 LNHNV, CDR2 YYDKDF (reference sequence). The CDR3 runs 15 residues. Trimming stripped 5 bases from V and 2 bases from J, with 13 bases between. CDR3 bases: TGTGCCACCAGCGGGGAAGGACAGTCCAAAAACATTCAGTACTTC. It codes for CATSGEGQSKNIQYF.

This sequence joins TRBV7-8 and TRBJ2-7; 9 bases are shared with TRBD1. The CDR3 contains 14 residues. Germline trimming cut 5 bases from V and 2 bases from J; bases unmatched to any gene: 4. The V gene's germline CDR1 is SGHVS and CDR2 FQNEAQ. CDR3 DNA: TGTGCCAGCAGCCTCGGGACAGGGCCCTACGAGCAGTACTTC. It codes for CASSLGTGPYEQYF.

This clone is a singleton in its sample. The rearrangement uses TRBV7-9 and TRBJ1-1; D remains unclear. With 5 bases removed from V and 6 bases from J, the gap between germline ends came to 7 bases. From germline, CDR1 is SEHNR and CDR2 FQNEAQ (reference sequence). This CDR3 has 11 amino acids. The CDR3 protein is CASSRGAEAFF. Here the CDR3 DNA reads TGTGCCAGCAGCAGAGGAGCTGAAGCTTTCTTT.

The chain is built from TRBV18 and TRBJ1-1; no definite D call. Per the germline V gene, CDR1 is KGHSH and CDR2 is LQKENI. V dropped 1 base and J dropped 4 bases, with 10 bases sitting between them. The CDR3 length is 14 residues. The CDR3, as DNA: TGTGCCAGCTCACCACGTTTGGAGACCACTGAAGCTTTCTTT. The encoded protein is CASSPRLETTEAFF. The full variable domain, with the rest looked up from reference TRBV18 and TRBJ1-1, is NAGVMQNPRHLVRRRGQEARLRCSPMKGHSHVYWYRQLPEEGLKFMVYLQKENIIDESGMPKERFSAEFPKEGPSILRIQQVVRGDSAAYFCASSPRLETTEAFFGQGTRLTVV.

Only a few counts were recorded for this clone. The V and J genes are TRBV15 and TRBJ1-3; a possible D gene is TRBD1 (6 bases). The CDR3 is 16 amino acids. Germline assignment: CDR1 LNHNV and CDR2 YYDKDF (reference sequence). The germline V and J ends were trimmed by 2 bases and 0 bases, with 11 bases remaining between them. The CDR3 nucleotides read TGTGCCACCAGCAGACGACAGGCTTCCTCTGGAAACACCATATATTTT. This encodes CATSRRQASSGNTIYF.

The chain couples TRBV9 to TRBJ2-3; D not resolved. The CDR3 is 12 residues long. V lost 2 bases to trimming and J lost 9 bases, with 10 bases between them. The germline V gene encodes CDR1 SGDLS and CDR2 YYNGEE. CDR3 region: CASSVDQVTQYF. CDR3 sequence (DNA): TGTGCCAGCAGCGTCGATCAGGTAACGCAGTATTTT. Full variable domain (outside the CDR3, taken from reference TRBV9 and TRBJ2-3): DSGVTQTPKHLITATGQRVTLRCSPRSGDLSVYWYQQSLDQGLQFLIQYYNGEERAKGNILERFSAQQFPDLHSELNLSSLELGDSALYFCASSVDQVTQYFGPGTRLTVL.

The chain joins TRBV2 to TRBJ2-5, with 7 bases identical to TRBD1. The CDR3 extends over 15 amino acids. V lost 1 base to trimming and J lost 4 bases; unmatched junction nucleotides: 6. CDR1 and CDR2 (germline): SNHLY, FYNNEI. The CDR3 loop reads CASSEVYQGVETQYF. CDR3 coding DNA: TGTGCCAGCAGTGAAGTATACCAGGGGGTAGAGACCCAGTACTTC.

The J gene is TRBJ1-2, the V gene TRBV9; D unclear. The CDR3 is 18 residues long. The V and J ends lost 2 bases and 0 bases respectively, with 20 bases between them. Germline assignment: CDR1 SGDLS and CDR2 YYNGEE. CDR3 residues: CASSVPSGNAGTNYGYTF. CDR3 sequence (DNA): TGTGCCAGCAGCGTTCCCTCGGGGAATGCAGGAACTAACTATGGCTACACCTTC.

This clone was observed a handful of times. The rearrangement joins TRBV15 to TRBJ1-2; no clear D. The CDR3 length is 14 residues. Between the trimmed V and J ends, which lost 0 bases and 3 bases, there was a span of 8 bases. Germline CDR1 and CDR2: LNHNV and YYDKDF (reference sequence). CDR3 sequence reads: CATSRDLADYGYTF. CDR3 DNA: TGTGCCACCAGCAGAGACTTGGCAGACTATGGCTACACCTTC.

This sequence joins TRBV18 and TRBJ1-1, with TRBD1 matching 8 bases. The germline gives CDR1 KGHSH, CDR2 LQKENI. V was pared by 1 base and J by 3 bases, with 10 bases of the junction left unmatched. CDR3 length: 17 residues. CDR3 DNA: TGTGCCAGCTCACCACGGATTCAGGGGGCCGGGGACACTGAAGCTTTCTTT. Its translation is CASSPRIQGAGDTEAFF. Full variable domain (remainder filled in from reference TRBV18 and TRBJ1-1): NAGVMQNPRHLVRRRGQEARLRCSPMKGHSHVYWYRQLPEEGLKFMVYLQKENIIDESGMPKERFSAEFPKEGPSILRIQQVVRGDSAAYFCASSPRIQGAGDTEAFFGQGTRLTVV.

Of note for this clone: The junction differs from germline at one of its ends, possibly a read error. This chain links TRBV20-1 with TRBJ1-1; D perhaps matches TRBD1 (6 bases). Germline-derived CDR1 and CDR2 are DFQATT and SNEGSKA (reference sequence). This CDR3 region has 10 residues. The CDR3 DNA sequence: TGCAGTGTTTTACAGGACAGCTACCTTTTT. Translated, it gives CSVLQDSYLF.

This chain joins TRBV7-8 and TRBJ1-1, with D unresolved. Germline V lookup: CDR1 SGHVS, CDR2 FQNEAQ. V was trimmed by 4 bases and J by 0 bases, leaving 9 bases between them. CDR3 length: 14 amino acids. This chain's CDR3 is CASSSISLNTEAFF. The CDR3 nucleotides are TGTGCCAGCAGCTCTATTTCCTTGAACACTGAAGCTTTCTTT.

The CDR3 DNA reads as TGTGCCAGCCAGGGGTTAAATCAGCCCCAGCATTTT. Amino acids: CASQGLNQPQHF. V and J are TRBV19 and TRBJ1-5, with D possibly matching TRBD1 (6 bases). CDR1 is LNHDA and CDR2 is SQIVND in the germline V gene (reference sequence). Between the trimmed V and J ends, which lost 9 bases and 4 bases, there was a span of 10 bases. The CDR3 has 12 residues.

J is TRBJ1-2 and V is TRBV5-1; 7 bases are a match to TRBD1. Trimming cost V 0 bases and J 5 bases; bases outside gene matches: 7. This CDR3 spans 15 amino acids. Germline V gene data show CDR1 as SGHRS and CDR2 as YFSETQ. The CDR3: CASSLDGTESYGYTF. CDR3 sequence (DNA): TGCGCCAGCAGCTTGGATGGGACAGAATCGTATGGCTACACCTTC.

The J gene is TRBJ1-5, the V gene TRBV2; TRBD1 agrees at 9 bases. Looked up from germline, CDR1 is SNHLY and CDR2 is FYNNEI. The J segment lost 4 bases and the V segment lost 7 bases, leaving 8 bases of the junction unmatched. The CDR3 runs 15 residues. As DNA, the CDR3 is TGTGCCAGCAACCGGGGACAGGGACAGAATCAGCCCCAGCATTTT. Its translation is CASNRGQGQNQPQHF.

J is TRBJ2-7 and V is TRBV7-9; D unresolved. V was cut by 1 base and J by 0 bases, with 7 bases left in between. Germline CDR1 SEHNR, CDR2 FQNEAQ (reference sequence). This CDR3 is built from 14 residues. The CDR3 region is CASSLEQYSYEQYF. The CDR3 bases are TGTGCCAGCAGCTTAGAACAGTACTCCTACGAGCAGTACTTC.